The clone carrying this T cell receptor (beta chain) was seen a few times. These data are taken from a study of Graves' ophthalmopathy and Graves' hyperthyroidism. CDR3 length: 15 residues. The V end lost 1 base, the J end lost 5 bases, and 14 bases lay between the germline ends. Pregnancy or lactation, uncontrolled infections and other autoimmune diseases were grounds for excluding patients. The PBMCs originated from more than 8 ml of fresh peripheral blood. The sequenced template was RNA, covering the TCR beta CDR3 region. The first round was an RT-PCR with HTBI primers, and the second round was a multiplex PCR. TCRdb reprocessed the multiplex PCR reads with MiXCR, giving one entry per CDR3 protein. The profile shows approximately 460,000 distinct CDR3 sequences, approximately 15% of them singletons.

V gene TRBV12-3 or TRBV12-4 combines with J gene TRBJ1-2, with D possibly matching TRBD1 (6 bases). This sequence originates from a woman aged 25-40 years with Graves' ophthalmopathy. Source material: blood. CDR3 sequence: CASSLEGGLKYGYTF. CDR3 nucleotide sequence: TGTGCCAGCAGTTTAGAGGGGGGATTAAAATATGGCTACACCTTC.